A selection of T cell receptor beta chains follows, all from one sample in a study of graft-versus-host responses after intestinal transplantation. Method: immunoSEQ multiplex PCR; TCRdb's copy keeps in-frame clones and lacks some. The sample has 9,500 to 13,000 clones; 85% to 95% are singletons. The sample was PBMCs, taken about 70 days after transplant. The source is a human patient who received an intestinal transplant, so some T cells may come from the graft donor. Each CDR3 is given with its conserved first and last residue. A D gene is named only where the DNA matches it firmly. Rows give clone size only sometimes, using once, few, many, or a class for an expanded clone.

J	V	D	size	CDR3	DNA
TRBJ1-1	TRBV6-1	-	-	CASSDRGEVTEAFF	TGTGCCAGCAGTGATCGAGGAGAGGTCACTGAAGCTTTCTTT
TRBJ1-6	TRBV4-2	-	-	CASSQDPGSNSPLHF	TGTGCCAGCAGCCAAGATCCCGGGAGTAATTCACCCCTCCACTTT
TRBJ1-1	TRBV4-1	-	-	CASSPRQNTEAFF	TGCGCCAGCAGCCCGAGGCAGAACACTGAAGCTTTCTTT
TRBJ1-1	TRBV9	-	-	CASTPTGTVYIF	TGTGCCAGCACCCCAACCGGGACGGTCTACATCTTT
TRBJ2-3	TRBV13	-	-	CASSLGRAADTQYF	TGTGCCAGCAGCTTAGGGCGTGCAGCAGATACGCAGTATTTT
TRBJ1-5	TRBV2	-	-	CASSEMGSQPQHF	TGTGCCAGCAGTGAAATGGGGTCTCAGCCCCAGCATTTT
TRBJ2-7	TRBV5-1	TRBD2	-	CASSYRVAGGTPPGEQYF	TGCGCCAGCAGCTACCGAGTAGCGGGAGGCACACCGCCTGGCGAGCAGTACTTC
TRBJ2-2	TRBV5-4	-	-	CASSLDIGELFF	TGTGCCAGCAGCTTGGATATTGGGGAGCTGTTTTTT
TRBJ2-7	TRBV30	TRBD1	-	CAWSGTGGSYEQYF	TGTGCCTGGAGTGGGACAGGGGGCTCCTACGAGCAGTACTTC
TRBJ2-5	TRBV5-5	TRBD2	once	CASSSRGGETQYF	TGTGCCAGCAGCTCCCGGGGGGGGGAGACCCAGTACTTC
TRBJ1-1	TRBV28	-	-	CASSLNIIGRLNTEAFF	TGTGCCAGCAGTTTGAATATCATCGGCAGATTGAACACTGAAGCTTTCTTT
TRBJ2-1	TRBV7-3	-	-	CASSLTGLLSSYNEQFF	TGTGCCAGCAGCTTAACAGGGTTACTAAGCTCCTACAATGAGCAGTTCTTC
TRBJ1-6	TRBV2	-	-	CASSEAGASGLSPLHF	TGTGCCAGCAGTGAAGCGGGAGCCAGTGGGCTTTCACCCCTCCACTTT
TRBJ2-7	TRBV5-6	-	-	CASSRSGTDDEQYF	TGTGCCAGCAGCCGTTCCGGGACGGACGACGAGCAGTACTTC
TRBJ1-5	TRBV30	-	-	CAWSLTGREQPQHF	TGTGCCTGGAGTCTTACAGGGCGGGAGCAGCCCCAGCATTTT
TRBJ2-7	TRBV27	TRBD1	-	CASSLWPGQVYEQYF	TGTGCCAGCAGTTTATGGCCGGGACAGGTTTACGAGCAGTACTTC
TRBJ2-1	TRBV11-2	-	-	CASQDTYNEQFF	TGTGCCAGCCAGGATACCTACAATGAGCAGTTCTTC
TRBJ2-7	TRBV4-1	TRBD1	-	CASSRRQGSAYEQYF	TGCGCCAGCAGCCGGCGACAGGGGTCAGCCTACGAGCAGTACTTC
TRBJ1-1	TRBV7-9	-	-	CASIASSIGGENTEAFF	TGTGCCAGCATCGCTTCCTCAATCGGGGGCGAGAACACTGAAGCTTTCTTT
TRBJ1-2	TRBV10-3	TRBD1	-	CAISRDRAFGYTF	TGTGCCATCAGCCGGGACAGGGCTTTCGGCTACACCTTC
TRBJ2-7	TRBV6-6	-	-	CASSREYEQYF	TGTGCCAGCAGCCGCGAATACGAGCAGTACTTC
TRBJ2-3	TRBV27	-	-	CASSFSSDTQYF	TGTGCCAGCAGTTTTTCCTCAGATACGCAGTATTTT
TRBJ2-1	TRBV9	-	-	CASSPGRGSSYNEQFF	TGTGCCAGCAGCCCAGGGCGGGGAAGCTCCTACAATGAGCAGTTCTTC
TRBJ2-5	TRBV10-1	-	-	CASTSEVQGETQYF	TGCGCCAGCACCAGTGAGGTCCAGGGGGAGACCCAGTACTTC
TRBJ2-1	TRBV6-9	-	once	CASSIAVHNEQFF	TGTGCCAGCAGTATAGCGGTCCACAATGAGCAGTTCTTC
TRBJ2-1	TRBV27	TRBD1	-	CASSVGSGTGGFEQFF	TGTGCCAGCAGTGTAGGTTCCGGGACAGGGGGCTTTGAGCAGTTCTTC
TRBJ1-4	TRBV28	-	-	CASRLLSGSTNEKLFF	TGTGCCAGCCGTCTACTATCAGGGTCAACTAATGAAAAACTGTTTTTT
TRBJ1-1	TRBV28	-	-	CASSLGWRTEAFF	TGTGCCAGCAGTTTAGGATGGAGGACTGAAGCTTTCTTT
TRBJ1-1	TRBV6-1	-	-	CASSRTVGNTEAFF	TGTGCCAGCAGCAGGACAGTCGGGAACACTGAAGCTTTCTTT
TRBJ2-6	TRBV1	-	-	CTSRLSCLCTSRANVLTF	TGCACCAGCAGGTTATCATGTTTGTGCACAAGTCGGGCCAACGTCCTGACTTTC
TRBJ1-4	TRBV4-1	-	-	CASSQEARVGGDGEVKLFF	TGCGCCAGCAGCCAAGAAGCGCGGGTCGGAGGGGACGGGGAGGTAAAACTGTTTTTT
TRBJ2-7	TRBV10-3	-	-	CAISESGKAYEQYF	TGTGCCATCAGTGAATCCGGAAAAGCCTACGAGCAGTACTTC
TRBJ2-3	TRBV5-1	-	-	CASSPLRPDTDTQYF	TGCGCCAGCAGCCCGCTTCGACCAGACACAGATACGCAGTATTTT
TRBJ1-5	TRBV30	-	-	CAWSEGTGRYQPQHF	TGTGCCTGGAGTGAAGGTACAGGGCGATATCAGCCCCAGCATTTT
TRBJ1-4	TRBV6-1	TRBD1	-	CASSAGTGVEKLFF	TGTGCCAGCAGTGCCGGGACAGGGGTTGAAAAACTGTTTTTT
TRBJ1-1	TRBV28	TRBD1	-	CASGLQGTKNTEAFF	TGTGCCAGCGGCTTACAGGGGACCAAGAACACTGAAGCTTTCTTT
TRBJ2-3	TRBV6-4	TRBD2	-	CASSEGLATDTQYF	TGTGCCAGCAGTGAGGGACTAGCCACAGATACGCAGTATTTT
TRBJ2-1	TRBV5-1	-	-	CASSLGGGNVQFF	TGCGCCAGCAGCTTAGGAGGGGGCAATGTGCAGTTCTTC
TRBJ1-1	TRBV4-3	-	-	CASSQGQGRSEAFF	TGCGCCAGCAGCCAAGGCCAGGGGCGGTCTGAAGCTTTCTTT
TRBJ2-1	TRBV28	TRBD1	-	CASSILPGQAYNEQFF	TGTGCCAGCAGCATCCTACCGGGACAGGCCTACAATGAGCAGTTCTTC
TRBJ2-3	TRBV21-1	-	-	CASSPNERDGGTDTQYF	TGTGCCAGCAGCCCTAACGAGCGGGATGGGGGGACAGATACGCAGTATTTT
TRBJ2-5	TRBV27	TRBD1	-	CASSPGTEGQYF	TGTGCCAGCAGTCCCGGGACAGAGGGGCAGTACTTC
TRBJ2-1	TRBV5-4	TRBD2	-	CASSVPGLAGGREQFF	TGTGCCAGCAGCGTCCCGGGACTAGCGGGAGGACGGGAGCAGTTCTTC
TRBJ1-1	TRBV7-9	-	once	CASSLGEGVAFF	TGTGCCAGCAGCTTAGGAGAAGGTGTAGCTTTCTTT
TRBJ2-5	TRBV5-5	-	-	CASSLYGNYQETQYF	TGTGCCAGCAGCTTGTACGGAAATTATCAAGAGACCCAGTACTTC
TRBJ2-1	TRBV9	-	-	CASSVARGVSYNEQFF	TGTGCCAGCAGCGTAGCTAGGGGGGTCTCCTACAATGAGCAGTTCTTC
TRBJ2-1	TRBV2	-	-	CASSDRLPPYNEQFF	TGTGCCAGCAGTGACAGGCTCCCGCCCTACAATGAGCAGTTCTTC